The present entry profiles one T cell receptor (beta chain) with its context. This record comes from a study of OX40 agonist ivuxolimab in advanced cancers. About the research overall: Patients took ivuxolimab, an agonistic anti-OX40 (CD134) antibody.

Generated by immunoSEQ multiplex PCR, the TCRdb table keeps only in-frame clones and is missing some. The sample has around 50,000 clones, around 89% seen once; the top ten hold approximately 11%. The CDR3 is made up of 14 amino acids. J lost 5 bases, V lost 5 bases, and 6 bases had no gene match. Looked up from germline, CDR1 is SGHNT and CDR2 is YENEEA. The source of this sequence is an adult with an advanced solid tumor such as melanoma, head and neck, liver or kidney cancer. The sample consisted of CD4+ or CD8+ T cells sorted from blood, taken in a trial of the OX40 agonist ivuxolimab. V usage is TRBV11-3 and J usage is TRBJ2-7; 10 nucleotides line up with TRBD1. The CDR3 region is CASSPGTGVHEQYF. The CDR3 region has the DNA TGTGCCAGCAGCCCCGGGACAGGGGTTCACGAGCAGTACTTC.